This T cell receptor (beta chain) emerged from a study of Ad26.COV2.S vaccination and SARS-CoV-2 variants. Turning to the study itself: Into the muscle, Ad26.COV2.S was dosed once or twice, 56 days apart.

Treatment denoted: around 19 received Ad26.COV2.S at low or high dose, single or two shots; roughly five received placebo; per-sample allocation not given. Day 63 after the first vaccine or placebo injection was the time point for sampling. TCRdb keeps only in-frame clones here, not all; method: immunoSEQ multiplex PCR. The sample has about 440,000 clones; about nine tenths are singletons. The V gene lost 2 bases and the J gene lost 6 bases, with 14 bases spanning the gap. The CDR3 covers 14 residues. Germline V gene lookup returns CDR1 SEHNR and CDR2 FQNEAQ (reference sequence). Overall study results and limits: Spike-specific TCR breadth was greater after Ad26.COV2.S than placebo.

This clone has a handful of counts. Its cognate antigen is unknown. The material was peripheral blood, obtained in a trial of Ad26.COV2.S vaccine versus placebo. This TCR was recovered from a person aged 18-65 years who received the Ad26.COV2.S COVID-19 vaccine or a placebo. The chain joins TRBV7-9 to TRBJ2-7; D assignment may be TRBD1 or TRBD2 (5 bases each). The CDR3 sequence: CASSLSLRGSEQYF. CDR3 coding DNA: TGTGCCAGCAGCTTAAGTTTGAGGGGCTCCGAGCAGTACTTC.